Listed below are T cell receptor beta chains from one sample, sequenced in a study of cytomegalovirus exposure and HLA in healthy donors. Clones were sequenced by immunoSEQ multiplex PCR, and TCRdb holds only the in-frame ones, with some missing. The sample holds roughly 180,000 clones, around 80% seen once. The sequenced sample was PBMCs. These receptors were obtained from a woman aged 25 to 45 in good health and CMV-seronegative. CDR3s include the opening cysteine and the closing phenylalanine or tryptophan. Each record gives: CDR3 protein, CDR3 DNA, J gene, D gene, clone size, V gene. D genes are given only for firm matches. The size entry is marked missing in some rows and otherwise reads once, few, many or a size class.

CASSYRGQGAYTIYF,TGTGCCAGCAGTTATCGGGGGCAGGGGGCGTACACCATATATTTT,TRBJ1-3,TRBD1,.,TRBV6-5
CASSVSGQGAYEQYF,TGTGCCAGCAGCGTATCCGGACAGGGGGCCTACGAGCAGTACTTC,TRBJ2-7,TRBD1,.,TRBV9
CASSYSKLANRYEQYF,TGTGCCAGCAGTTACTCGAAACTAGCGAACAGGTACGAGCAGTACTTC,TRBJ2-7,TRBD2,.,TRBV6-6
CASSATSGGRTDTQYF,TGTGCCAGCAGTGCCACTAGCGGGGGGAGGACAGATACGCAGTATTTT,TRBJ2-3,TRBD2,few,TRBV6-1
CASGTGLEEAFF,TGCGCCAGCGGGACAGGCCTAGAGGAAGCTTTCTTT,TRBJ1-1,TRBD1,.,TRBV10-1
CASSSTFRDRGRYEQYF,TGTGCCAGCAGTTCTACATTCCGGGACAGGGGACGGTACGAGCAGTACTTC,TRBJ2-7,TRBD1,once,TRBV27
CASSPTGQVYNEQFF,TGTGCCAGCAGCCCTACGGGACAGGTTTACAATGAGCAGTTCTTC,TRBJ2-1,TRBD1,.,TRBV9
CASSLTPDRGDSPLHF,TGTGCCAGCAGCTTAACCCCGGACAGAGGGGATTCACCCCTCCACTTT,TRBJ1-6,.,.,TRBV7-3
CASSRQGSGVVGEQFF,TGCGCCAGCAGCAGACAGGGTAGCGGGGTTGTCGGTGAGCAGTTCTTC,TRBJ2-1,.,.,TRBV4-3
CALRRASGGWTQYF,TGTGCACTCAGACGGGCTAGCGGTGGATGGACCCAGTACTTC,TRBJ2-5,TRBD2,once,TRBV30
CASSGRGWQPQHF,TGTGCCAGCAGCGGCAGGGGTTGGCAGCCCCAGCATTTT,TRBJ1-5,.,.,TRBV7-9
CAWRTLQGASNEQFF,TGTGCCTGGAGGACCTTACAGGGGGCCAGCAATGAGCAGTTCTTC,TRBJ2-1,TRBD1,.,TRBV30
CASSPQGSSRATYGYTF,TGTGCCAGCTCACCACAGGGTAGTAGCAGGGCCACATATGGCTACACCTTC,TRBJ1-2,.,few,TRBV18
CASSGGDQETQYF,TGTGCCAGCAGCGGGGGAGACCAAGAGACCCAGTACTTC,TRBJ2-5,.,.,TRBV2
CASSERLAPSEQYF,TGTGCCAGCAGCGAAAGACTAGCCCCCTCCGAGCAGTACTTC,TRBJ2-7,TRBD2,.,TRBV7-9
CASSYSGLANTGELFF,TGTGCCAGCAGTTACTCGGGACTAGCAAACACCGGGGAGCTGTTTTTT,TRBJ2-2,TRBD2,.,TRBV6-5
CASSQHQLGSDEQYF,TGCGCCAGCAGCCAACATCAGCTAGGAAGCGACGAGCAGTACTTC,TRBJ2-7,.,.,TRBV4-3
CASSLAGGLETQYF,TGTGCCAGTAGTTTGGCGGGGGGGCTGGAGACCCAGTACTTC,TRBJ2-5,TRBD2,.,TRBV19
CASSYDRETYEQYF,TGTGCCAGCAGTTACGACAGGGAGACCTACGAGCAGTACTTC,TRBJ2-7,TRBD1,.,TRBV6-5
CASTQMVETDTQYF,TGCGCCAGCACACAGATGGTCGAAACAGATACGCAGTATTTT,TRBJ2-3,.,.,TRBV5-1
CASEHQAGGGYTF,TGTGCCAGCGAACACCAGGCAGGGGGTGGCTACACCTTC,TRBJ1-2,TRBD1,.,TRBV4-2
CASSIRQGASNSPLHF,TGTGCCAGTAGTATAAGACAGGGGGCTTCTAATTCACCCCTCCACTTT,TRBJ1-6,TRBD1,.,TRBV19
CASSDKGATGELFF,TGTGCCAGCAGTGATAAGGGGGCCACCGGGGAGCTGTTTTTT,TRBJ2-2,TRBD1,.,TRBV6-4
CASKRRVPLDTEAFF,TGTGCCAGTAAACGTCGGGTCCCTCTGGACACTGAAGCTTTCTTT,TRBJ1-1,.,.,TRBV7-2
CASSVLSGGRLLNTEAFF,TGTGCCAGCAGCGTGCTCTCGGGGGGGCGTCTCCTGAACACTGAAGCTTTCTTT,TRBJ1-1,.,.,TRBV7-2
CASSLRQGANSNQPQHF,TGCGCCAGCAGCTTAAGACAGGGGGCAAACAGCAATCAGCCCCAGCATTTT,TRBJ1-5,TRBD1,.,TRBV5-1
CASSLTTSTDTQYF,TGTGCCAGCAGCTTAACCACTAGCACAGATACGCAGTATTTT,TRBJ2-3,.,.,TRBV5-4
CASSQVGGSQETQYF,TGTGCCAGCAGCCAAGTAGGGGGTTCCCAAGAGACCCAGTACTTC,TRBJ2-5,.,.,TRBV4-2
CASSTNRYGTEAFF,TGTGCCAGTAGTACAAACAGGTATGGGACTGAAGCTTTCTTT,TRBJ1-1,.,.,TRBV19
CASSHQFDRVTNEKLFF,TGCGCCAGCAGTCATCAATTCGACAGGGTGACTAATGAAAAACTGTTTTTT,TRBJ1-4,TRBD1,.,TRBV5-1
CASSLTRGVNEKLFF,TGTGCCAGTAGTCTCACCAGGGGGGTGAATGAAAAACTGTTTTTT,TRBJ1-4,TRBD1,.,TRBV19
CASSLPPGQGAKNIQYF,TGTGCCAGCAGCTTGCCCCCGGGACAGGGGGCCAAAAACATTCAGTACTTC,TRBJ2-4,TRBD1,.,TRBV5-6
CASTWGTGEPDTQYF,TGTGCCAGTACTTGGGGGACAGGGGAGCCAGATACGCAGTATTTT,TRBJ2-3,TRBD1,.,TRBV6-1
CASSRGVTDTQYF,TGTGCCAGCAGCCGAGGAGTCACAGATACGCAGTATTTT,TRBJ2-3,.,.,TRBV2
CASSVHRARDQPQHF,TGTGCCAGCAGTGTCCACAGGGCGCGGGATCAGCCCCAGCATTTT,TRBJ1-5,.,.,TRBV27
CASSGQRVLGEQYF,TGCGCCAGCAGTGGTCAGCGGGTCCTAGGGGAGCAGTACTTC,TRBJ2-7,.,few,TRBV10-1
CASTPSGQGSGNTIYF,TGTGCCAGCACCCCGTCCGGCCAGGGCTCTGGAAACACCATATATTTT,TRBJ1-3,.,once,TRBV5-6
CASSLAGQADYGYTF,TGCGCCAGCAGCTTGGCCGGCCAGGCCGACTATGGCTACACCTTC,TRBJ1-2,.,.,TRBV5-1
CASSFPPSTSGYNEQFF,TGTGCCAGCAGCTTCCCGCCGTCGACTAGCGGGTACAATGAGCAGTTCTTC,TRBJ2-1,.,.,TRBV12-1
CAWSIDNSNQPQHF,TGTGCCTGGAGTATCGACAATAGCAATCAGCCCCAGCATTTT,TRBJ1-5,.,.,TRBV30
CASSPGLRGSYGYTF,TGTGCCAGCAGTCCTGGGTTGAGGGGGAGCTATGGCTACACCTTC,TRBJ1-2,.,.,TRBV6-5
CASSEEGGSGYEQYF,TGTGCCAGCAGTGAAGAAGGCGGGAGCGGTTACGAGCAGTACTTC,TRBJ2-7,TRBD2,many,TRBV6-1
CASSYFHSPGNYGYTF,TGTGCCAGCAGTTACTTTCACAGCCCTGGGAACTATGGCTACACCTTC,TRBJ1-2,.,.,TRBV6-5
CASPEGRGCYEQYF,TGTGCCAGCCCTGAGGGCAGGGGGTGCTACGAGCAGTACTTC,TRBJ2-7,TRBD1,.,TRBV27
CASSLWTGGLGNTEAFF,TGTGCCAGCTCACTCTGGACAGGGGGCCTAGGGAACACTGAAGCTTTCTTT,TRBJ1-1,TRBD1,.,TRBV18
CASRFSGTGHGYTF,TGTGCCAGTAGATTCTCAGGGACTGGGCATGGCTACACCTTC,TRBJ1-2,.,.,TRBV19
CASSFTRFNTGELFF,TGTGCCAGCAGTTTCACTAGATTTAACACCGGGGAGCTGTTTTTT,TRBJ2-2,.,.,TRBV27